Sequencing of this T cell receptor beta chain was carried out in a study of CD8 T cells in ankylosing spondylitis. Study conclusions and caveats: Seven or eight highly homologous variants made up a TCR beta motif, and this motif appeared characteristic of ankylosing spondylitis blood. Disease-linked clones were CD8+ and relatively rare in peripheral blood.

In its sample, this clonotype was seen a few times. The antigen is undetermined. V was pared by 0 bases and J by 4 bases, with 15 bases between. Germline V lookup: CDR1 SGDLS, CDR2 YYNGEE. This CDR3 spans 16 amino acids. TCRdb analysed the 5' RACE reads with MiXCR anew, one entry per CDR3 protein. Among about 360,000 distinct CDR3 sequences listed, 20% were seen once. The receptor was derived from a male donor with ankylosing spondylitis or in good health (not recorded which). The rearrangement links TRBV9 to TRBJ2-3; D is unclear. Sequencing input: blood, either unsorted or a sorted T cell fraction (not recorded which). CDR3 coding DNA: TGTGCCAGCAGCGTAGCTTCCAGGAGCCAGGCAGATACGCAGTATTTT. Translating gives CASSVASRSQADTQYF.